A single sample gave rise to the 19 T cell receptor beta chains below, sequenced in a study of human T cells and chemical hapten exposure. From the RACE reads, TCRdb called clonotypes with MiXCR, one entry per CDR3 protein. The sample yields under 100,000 distinct CDR3 sequences, approximately 9% seen once. Specified time point: pre-sensitization, week 0. Documented treatment: therapeutic diphenylcyclopropenone sensitization with weekly scalp DPC. Sequences were derived from whole blood, sampled in connection with sensitization to the hapten diphenylcyclopropenone (DPC). These receptors originate from a man in his forties with alopecia areata. Some clones in this sample may be carry-over from other donors' samples.

This clonotype was detected a few times. This chain links TRBV25-1 with TRBJ2-5; D may be TRBD1 (5 bases). Germline V CDR1 and CDR2: MGHDK, SYGVNS. This CDR3 is built from 15 residues. V lost 0 bases and J lost 1, with 9 bases in between. Here the CDR3 reads CASSEYRQGQETQYF. The CDR3 DNA sequence: TGTGCCAGCAGTGAATATCGGCAGGGCCAAGAGACCCAGTACTTC.

This clonotype occurred many times. V usage is TRBV18 and J usage is TRBJ2-7; D gene ambiguous. The CDR3 has 14 residues. Trimming stripped 0 bases from V and 2 bases from J, with 8 bases between. CDR1 and CDR2 (germline): KGHSH, LQKENI. CDR3 nucleotides: TGTGCCAGCTCACCACCGGTCAGAACCTACGAGCAGTACTTC. As protein: CASSPPVRTYEQYF.

This clonotype was found a few times. The chain employs TRBV10-3 and TRBJ2-1; possible D gene TRBD1, 6 bases. This CDR3 is built from 14 residues. Per the germline V gene, CDR1 is ENHRY and CDR2 is SYGVKD. The V gene lost 4 bases and the J gene lost 10 bases, with 17 bases spanning the gap. This CDR3 reads CAISASTGGDEQFF. CDR3 nucleotides: TGTGCCATCAGTGCTTCGACTGGGGGCGACGAGCAGTTCTTC.

This clonotype turned up a few times. CDR3 coding DNA: TGTGCCAGCAGTTTACCTACACCTTCGACTAGCGGGGATAATCAAGAGACCCAGTACTTC. Residues: CASSLPTPSTSGDNQETQYF. This chain connects TRBV28 to TRBJ2-5, with 11 bases matching TRBD2. CDR1 is MDHEN and CDR2 is SYDVKM in the germline V gene. J gave up 2 bases and V 2 bases, and 16 bases lay outside the gene matches. The CDR3 has 20 amino acids.

This clonotype was observed a few times. CDR3 nucleotides: TGCAGTGGAAAGACTAGCTCCTACGAGCAGTACTTC. Amino acid sequence: CSGKTSSYEQYF. The V call is TRBV20-1, the J call TRBJ2-7, with D possibly matching TRBD2 (6 bases). The germline V gene has CDR1 DFQATT and CDR2 SNEGSKA (reference sequence). Deletions cut 7 bases from V and 0 bases from J, with 10 bases between. CDR3 size: 12 residues.

A few counts support this clonotype. The genes are TRBV6-2 or TRBV6-3 and TRBJ2-5, with D possibly TRBD1 on 5 matching bases. V was cut by 0 bases and J by 2 bases, with 10 bases left in between. The CDR3 runs 15 residues. Germline V gives CDR1 MNHEY, CDR2 SVGEGT. The CDR3 DNA reads as TGTGCCAGCAGTTACTCATACAGGATACAAGAGACCCAGTACTTC. Amino acid sequence: CASSYSYRIQETQYF.

The chain couples TRBV28 to TRBJ2-5; possibly TRBD1 for D (6 bases). Germline V gene lookup returns CDR1 MDHEN and CDR2 SYDVKM. The CDR3 length is 15 residues. Trimming left V 4 bases short and J 5 bases short, with 17 bases between. The CDR3 DNA reads as TGTGCCAGCAGTTACCCCTGGGGGCACGAGGAGACCCAGTACTTC. It is translated as CASSYPWGHEETQYF.

This chain joins TRBV3-1 and TRBJ1-1, with D uncertain. The CDR3 loop spans 13 amino acids. Looked up from germline, CDR1 is LGHDT and CDR2 is YNNKEL (reference sequence). V lost 8 bases and J lost 2, with 12 bases in between. The CDR3 nucleotides are TGTGCCAGCGTACAGCGAGGTAACACTGAAGCTTTCTTT. This gives the protein CASVQRGNTEAFF. Looking up the rest from reference TRBV3-1 and TRBJ1-1 gives the full variable domain: DTAVSQTPKYLVTQMGNDKSIKCEQNLGHDTMYWYKQDSKKFLKIMFSYNNKELIINETVPNRFSPKSPDKAHLNLHINSLELGDSAVYFCASVQRGNTEAFFGQGTRLTVV.

Only a few counts were recorded for this clonotype. The rearrangement links TRBV29-1 to TRBJ1-1; 7 nucleotides align to TRBD1. The V segment lost 4 bases and the J segment 1 base; nucleotides outside the gene matches: 3. The germline V gene has CDR1 SQVTM and CDR2 ANQGSEA. This CDR3 has 13 amino acids. The CDR3, as DNA: TGCAGCGTTGGAAGGGGGCGGAACACTGAAGCTTTCTTT. Protein: CSVGRGRNTEAFF.

This clonotype was seen more than once but under ten times. The chain has TRBV7-2 and TRBJ1-6; TRBD1 is a possible D gene (6 bases). The germline V gene has CDR1 SGHTA and CDR2 FQGNSA. Trimming took 4 bases from V and 2 from J, leaving 9 bases between them. The CDR3 extends over 15 amino acids. In nucleotides, the CDR3 is TGTGCCAGCAGCTCCAACAGGGCCTATAATTCACCCCTCCACTTT. Protein: CASSSNRAYNSPLHF.

The V gene is TRBV7-8, the J gene TRBJ2-7; the match to TRBD2 covers 9 bases. This CDR3 region has 15 residues. V was pared by 6 bases and J by 6 bases, with 12 bases of the junction left unmatched. Germline CDR1 and CDR2: SGHVS and FQNEAQ. CDR3 loop: CASSELAGTFGEQYV. CDR3 DNA sequence: TGTGCCAGCAGTGAACTAGCGGGTACTTTTGGCGAGCAGTACGTC.

This clonotype was seen many times. This chain uses TRBV27 with TRBJ2-3; D is tentatively TRBD1 or TRBD2 (6 bases each). CDR3 length: 14 residues. V was cut by 3 bases and J by 5 bases, with 12 bases left in between. In germline, CDR1 is MNHEY, CDR2 SMNVEV (reference sequence). CDR3 protein: CASSFWGAGDTQYF. Written as DNA, the CDR3 is TGTGCCAGCAGTTTTTGGGGGGCCGGAGATACGCAGTATTTT.

In its sample, this clonotype was seen many times. This chain uses TRBV19 with TRBJ1-6; D is unresolved. Germline V gives CDR1 LNHDA, CDR2 SQIVND (reference sequence). CDR3 length: 14 amino acids. The V end lost 1 base, the J end lost 5 bases, and 6 bases lay between the germline ends. The CDR3 region has the DNA TGTGCCAGTAGTATAGGGCAGAATAATTCACCCCTCCACTTT. Translating it yields CASSIGQNNSPLHF.

Ten or more counts support this clonotype. The V and J genes are TRBV20-1 and TRBJ1-5; D not resolved. Germline lookup yields CDR1 DFQATT and CDR2 SNEGSKA (reference sequence). The CDR3 covers 13 residues. V shed 0 bases and J shed 5 bases, with 8 bases lying between them. CDR3 sequence (DNA): TGCAGTGCTAGAGATAGACAAGATCAGCCCCAGCATTTT. Translated, it gives CSARDRQDQPQHF.

The gene calls are TRBV18 and TRBJ1-1, with TRBD1 matching 10 bases. Trimming at V came to 3 bases and at J to 6 bases, leaving 10 bases not matched to a gene. From germline, CDR1 is KGHSH and CDR2 LQKENI. This CDR3 has 16 amino acids. This CDR3 reads CASSPRDRGGIAEAFF. The CDR3 DNA is TGTGCCAGCTCACCCCGGGACAGGGGAGGCATAGCTGAAGCTTTCTTT. The full variable domain, rest sourced from reference TRBV18 and TRBJ1-1, is NAGVMQNPRHLVRRRGQEARLRCSPMKGHSHVYWYRQLPEEGLKFMVYLQKENIIDESGMPKERFSAEFPKEGPSILRIQQVVRGDSAAYFCASSPRDRGGIAEAFFGQGTRLTVV.

This clonotype was seen many times. This chain uses TRBV5-1 with TRBJ1-1; D may be TRBD1 (5 bases). Germline V lookup: CDR1 SGHRS, CDR2 YFSETQ. The V gene lost 3 bases and the J gene lost 0 bases, with 30 bases spanning the gap. The CDR3 extends over 21 amino acids. This chain's CDR3 is CASSSPAREGRGFEMNTEAFF. CDR3 in DNA: TGCGCCAGCAGCTCCCCGGCGCGAGAGGGGCGCGGTTTCGAGATGAACACTGAAGCTTTCTTT.

This chain uses TRBV6-6 with TRBJ2-3; TRBD2 is a possible D gene (5 bases). This CDR3 has 12 residues. The germline V gene encodes CDR1 MNHNY and CDR2 SVGAGI (reference sequence). The V end was cut by 10 bases, the J end by 2 bases, with 10 bases between. The CDR3 reads CATTTTTDTQYF. The CDR3 coding sequence is TGTGCCACGACTACGACCACAGATACGCAGTATTTT.

At least ten counts were recorded for this clonotype. V usage is TRBV30 and J usage is TRBJ2-5; no reliable D call. CDR3 size: 13 residues. With 3 bases removed from V and 5 bases from J, the gap between germline ends came to 13 bases. Per germline, CDR1 GTSNPN and CDR2 SVGIG (reference sequence). In DNA, the CDR3 is TGTGCCTGGAGCTCGATCCAGTTGGAGACCCAGTACTTC. Translation gives CAWSSIQLETQYF.

Points on this clonotype: A much larger clone lies one base from this, so it may be a read error. This chain connects TRBV29-1 to TRBJ1-1; D remains unclear. CDR1 and CDR2 from the germline V gene are SQVTM and ANQGSEA. The CDR3 sequence is 13 residues long. CDR3 amino acids: CSVETRMNTVAFF. The CDR3 region has the DNA TGCAGCGTTGAAACCCGGATGAACACTGTAGCTTTCTTT.